The clone carrying this T cell receptor (beta chain) was detected only a few times. Its specificity is not known. This entry comes from a study of T cell repertoires in cytomegalovirus infection. The CDR3 spans 16 residues. V lost 5 bases and J lost 3, with 19 bases in between. Germline values: CDR1 SGHTA, CDR2 FQGNSA. Study-wide findings and caveats: CMV carriers with the relevant HLA were identified by cumulative public TCR beta family frequency.

One entry per CDR3 protein results from TCRdb running MiXCR on the reads. This table has approximately 730,000 distinct CDR3 sequences, roughly 28% appearing once. The chain carries TRBV7-2 and TRBJ1-1, with D perhaps matching TRBD1 (5 bases). The TCR comes from a human donor in good health (CMV status not recorded). Some clones in this sample may be carry-over from other donors' samples. The specimen comprised cultured CD8+ T cells from PBMCs, sampled from culture after CMV antigen stimulation. DNA for the CDR3: TGTGCCAGCAGCCCCCGCGTATTCAGGGTGCACACTGAAGCTTTCTTT. Its translation is CASSPRVFRVHTEAFF.